Listed below are T cell receptor beta chains from one sample, sequenced in a study of cytomegalovirus exposure and HLA in healthy donors. Profiling relied on immunoSEQ multiplex PCR, and the TCRdb table lists in-frame clones only, not all of them. This table holds hundreds of thousands of clones, 85% to 90% found once. Sequencing input: PBMCs. The receptors stem from a woman aged 18-35 years in good health and CMV-seronegative. The CDR3 runs from the conserved cysteine through the conserved F or W. D genes are given only for firm matches. Clone size is given for some rows only: seen once, a few or many times, or a class if the clone is expanded.

>TRBV4-2|TRBJ2-7|.|few
CASSQEGGYEQYF
TGTGCCAGCAGCCAAGAGGGAGGATACGAGCAGTACTTC
>TRBV5-6|TRBJ2-1|.|.
CASSLGPNEQFF
TGTGCCAGCAGCTTGGGGCCGAATGAGCAGTTCTTC
>TRBV27|TRBJ2-7|.|.
CASRVGPYEQYF
TGTGCCAGCAGGGTGGGCCCCTACGAGCAGTACTTC
>TRBV6-5|TRBJ1-2|.|.
CASSYFPGWGYTF
TGTGCCAGCAGTTACTTTCCAGGCTGGGGCTACACCTTC
>TRBV2|TRBJ2-5|.|.
CASSVGGTQYF
TGTGCCAGCAGTGTCGGGGGGACCCAGTACTTC
>TRBV18|TRBJ2-1|.|.
CASSPPLTTTTQPFF
TGTGCCAGCTCACCACCCCTTACAACAACGACACAACCGTTCTTC
>TRBV15|TRBJ2-7|TRBD2|.
CATSRDRGTSGDYEQYF
TGTGCCACCAGCAGAGATAGGGGGACTAGCGGGGACTACGAGCAGTACTTC
>TRBV9|TRBJ2-7|TRBD2|.
CASSYRGGGYEQYF
TGTGCCAGCAGCTACCGAGGCGGGGGGTACGAGCAGTACTTC
>TRBV11-2|TRBJ2-5|TRBD2|.
CASSSIRGEEETQYF
TGTGCCAGCAGCTCTATACGGGGGGAGGAAGAGACCCAGTACTTC
>TRBV7-2|TRBJ2-1|TRBD2|.
CASSLGPGGELNEQFF
TGTGCCAGCAGCTTAGGTCCCGGGGGGGAACTCAATGAGCAGTTCTTC
>TRBV28|TRBJ1-1|.|.
CASSLTIPGGAEAFF
TGTGCCAGCAGTTTAACTATCCCGGGAGGGGCTGAAGCTTTCTTT
>TRBV27|TRBJ2-5|TRBD2|.
CASGIAGPGGAQYF
TGTGCCAGCGGAATTGCAGGGCCCGGGGGGGCCCAGTACTTC
>TRBV7-6|TRBJ2-7|TRBD1|.
CASSSRQGGRLEQYF
TGTGCCAGCAGCTCCAGACAGGGGGGGAGGCTCGAGCAGTACTTC
>TRBV4-1|TRBJ1-1|.|few
CASSQEQQIMNTEAFF
TGCGCCAGCAGCCAAGAACAGCAGATCATGAACACTGAAGCTTTCTTT
>TRBV25-1|TRBJ1-2|.|.
CASSEPDRYYGYTF
TGTGCCAGCAGTGAACCCGACAGATACTATGGCTACACCTTC
>TRBV30|TRBJ2-7|.|.
CAWSRRDHEQYF
TGTGCCTGGAGTCGGCGGGACCACGAGCAGTACTTC
>TRBV9|TRBJ1-1|.|.
CASSKDSTLNTEAFF
TGTGCCAGCAGCAAGGACAGTACCTTGAACACTGAAGCTTTCTTT
>TRBV30|TRBJ1-2|TRBD1|.
CAWRQGINYGYTF
TGTGCCTGGCGACAGGGGATTAACTATGGCTACACCTTC
>TRBV7-9|TRBJ1-5|TRBD1|.
CASSLAGQGNQPQHF
TGTGCCAGCAGCTTAGCGGGACAGGGCAATCAGCCCCAGCATTTT
>TRBV13|TRBJ2-1|TRBD2|.
CASSSKGGTSGGARQFF
TGTGCCAGCAGCTCCAAAGGTGGGACTAGCGGGGGGGCTCGGCAGTTCTTC
>TRBV30|TRBJ1-5|.|.
CAFTQGWAQPQHF
TGTGCCTTTACACAGGGCTGGGCTCAGCCCCAGCATTTT
>TRBV6-1|TRBJ1-6|.|.
CASRSTDFNSPLHF
TGTGCCAGCAGGTCAACAGATTTTAATTCACCCCTCCACTTT
>TRBV11-2|TRBJ1-2|.|.
CASSLEFNNYGYTF
TGTGCCAGCAGCTTAGAGTTCAATAACTATGGCTACACCTTC
>TRBV7-9|TRBJ1-5|.|.
CASSLEGPHQPQHF
TGTGCCAGCAGCTTGGAGGGGCCCCATCAGCCCCAGCATTTT
>TRBV19|TRBJ2-7|.|.
CASSIAADLPYEQYF
TGTGCCAGTAGTATCGCGGCAGATCTTCCCTACGAGCAGTACTTC